The rows below give T cell receptor beta chains drawn from one sample of a study of cytomegalovirus exposure and HLA in healthy donors. Produced via immunoSEQ multiplex PCR; TCRdb's table is partial and in-frame only. The sample contains about 160,000 clones, roughly 80% of which appear only once. The material sequenced was PBMCs. These receptors were obtained from a man aged 45 to 65 in good health and CMV-seropositive. Both conserved end residues are trimmed from each CDR3. The order of the fields is V gene, CDR3 protein.

v_gene: TRBV15; CDR3aa: ATSRDGQGSDSPLH
v_gene: TRBV5-6; CDR3aa: ASSWGQGGYEQY
v_gene: TRBV29-1; CDR3aa: SVERVGGDAGYT
v_gene: TRBV15; CDR3aa: ATERDSISGANVLT
v_gene: TRBV7-8; CDR3aa: ASSIQKQETQY
v_gene: TRBV7-7; CDR3aa: ASSPSGGGPSTDTQY
v_gene: TRBV9; CDR3aa: ASSGTEIRNEAF
v_gene: TRBV14; CDR3aa: ASSQDPRDRGPGGYGYT
v_gene: TRBV4-3; CDR3aa: ASSQELSIYEQF
v_gene: TRBV7-2; CDR3aa: ASSPRGGSYEQY
v_gene: TRBV7-9; CDR3aa: ASSPGDRGCT
v_gene: TRBV15; CDR3aa: ASGGASRNTIY
v_gene: TRBV11-2; CDR3aa: ASSLKFGTGELF
v_gene: TRBV19; CDR3aa: ASSSQRGSYEQY
v_gene: TRBV6-5; CDR3aa: ASSRSWRDIQY
v_gene: TRBV18; CDR3aa: ASSRLNLDSPLH
v_gene: TRBV18; CDR3aa: ASSPRTEDVYGYT
v_gene: TRBV5-1; CDR3aa: ASSPREGQGNEQY
v_gene: TRBV9; CDR3aa: ASSVEGRDYEQY
v_gene: TRBV28; CDR3aa: ATRQGTSRSYNSPLH
v_gene: TRBV29-1; CDR3aa: SVEGDREDEQF
v_gene: TRBV9; CDR3aa: ASSVAGTAEAF
v_gene: TRBV4-3; CDR3aa: ASSLESDSSYGYT
v_gene: TRBV6-1; CDR3aa: ASSEGRRNTGELF
v_gene: TRBV19; CDR3aa: ASRPGGLTYEQY
v_gene: TRBV11-2; CDR3aa: ASSLSLAGGPSTQY
v_gene: TRBV14; CDR3aa: ASSQVTPGLAKRIYNEQF
v_gene: TRBV5-1; CDR3aa: ASSLGQNTGELF
v_gene: TRBV11-2; CDR3aa: ASSRTAHEQY
v_gene: TRBV5-6; CDR3aa: ASSSQGAYEQY
v_gene: TRBV5-1; CDR3aa: ASSSGAAEAF
v_gene: TRBV6-1; CDR3aa: ASKGQGVSYEQY
v_gene: TRBV6-1; CDR3aa: ASSEFPRGATNEKLF
v_gene: TRBV11-2; CDR3aa: ASSLLDYEQF
v_gene: TRBV7-3; CDR3aa: ASSMGQERGYGYT
v_gene: TRBV15; CDR3aa: ATSRVAGDKDTEAF
v_gene: TRBV2; CDR3aa: ASRALAGGVTDTQY
v_gene: TRBV30; CDR3aa: AWGAGTGSVWRSGANVLT
v_gene: TRBV7-9; CDR3aa: ASSLNSPSGNTIY
v_gene: TRBV4-2; CDR3aa: ASSPRSIAGGPETQY
v_gene: TRBV11-2; CDR3aa: ASSLNLIGGQLQETQY
v_gene: TRBV28; CDR3aa: ASSLKWDYRSPYEQY
v_gene: TRBV5-1; CDR3aa: ASTIPTGVQETQY